Listed below are T cell receptor beta chains from one sample, sequenced in a study of T cell responses to AZD1222 COVID-19 vaccine. Sequencing used immunoSEQ multiplex PCR; TCRdb keeps in-frame clones, though not all of them. The sample holds about 160,000 clones, more than 85% seen once. Sequencing used peripheral blood, obtained on day 0 of AZD1222 vaccination. The source of these receptors is an adult in good health. The CDR3 runs from the conserved cysteine through the conserved F or W. The D gene is left open where the match is weak. Only part of the rows carry a size: once, few, many, or a class if the clone is expanded.

TRBV11-3,NA,NA,TRBJ1-6,TGTGCCACCCGACCTTTAGGATATAATTCACCCCTCCACTTT,CATRPLGYNSPLHF
TRBV5-4,NA,TRBD1,TRBJ1-6,TGTGCCAGCAGCTTGGACAGGGGCAATTCAAAGGGATCACCCCTCCACTTT,CASSLDRGNSKGSPLHF
TRBV2,NA,TRBD2,TRBJ2-1,TGTGCCAGCAGTAAGGGGACTAGTAGTAATGAGCAGTTCTTC,CASSKGTSSNEQFF
TRBV5-1,few,NA,TRBJ1-1,TGCGCCAGCAGGGACTTAGACACTGAAGCTTTCTTT,CASRDLDTEAFF
TRBV27,once,NA,TRBJ2-1,TGTGCCAGCAGTTTACCGGGCGATGAGCAGTTCTTC,CASSLPGDEQFF
TRBV7-8,NA,NA,TRBJ2-5,TGTGCCAGCAGCTTCAGGGTTTTAGAGACCCAGTACTTC,CASSFRVLETQYF
TRBV4-1,once,NA,TRBJ2-5,TGCGCCAGCAGCCAAGGAGCCCCGTTGGGGGGCGTTGAAGAGACCCAGTACTTC,CASSQGAPLGGVEETQYF
TRBV11-2,once,NA,TRBJ2-7,TGTGCCAGCAGCTTAGCACGAGTGGACGAGCAGTACTTC,CASSLARVDEQYF
TRBV12-3/TRBV12-4,NA,NA,TRBJ1-2,TGTGCCAGCAGTTCTGACCACAACTATGGCTACACCTTC,CASSSDHNYGYTF
TRBV2,NA,TRBD1,TRBJ2-3,TGTGCCAGCAGTGAAGCGCAGGGGGCTGCGGTCTGGGATACGCAGTATTTT,CASSEAQGAAVWDTQYF
TRBV7-2,once,NA,TRBJ2-2,TGTGCCAGCAGCTTTCGGCAGCCCGGGGAGCTGTTTTTT,CASSFRQPGELFF
TRBV18,NA,NA,TRBJ2-7,TGTGCCAGCTCACCGGGCTACGAGCAGTACTTC,CASSPGYEQYF
TRBV9,once,NA,TRBJ1-1,TGTGCCAGCAGCGCCGGAGCTCGGGCAGGGAACACTGAAGCTTTCTTT,CASSAGARAGNTEAFF
TRBV5-6,NA,NA,TRBJ2-7,TGTGCCAGCAGCTTGACCCTATGGGCAAGGGAGGAAATTTACGAGCAGTACTTC,CASSLTLWAREEIYEQYF
TRBV11-2,NA,NA,TRBJ2-1,TGTGCCAGCAGCCGCAGGGGTGGGTCCTACAATGAGCAGTTCTTC,CASSRRGGSYNEQFF
TRBV5-5,NA,TRBD2,TRBJ2-7,TGTGCCAGCAGCTCCTCCGGGGCGGGACTAGCGGTCCCGAGCTCCTACGAGCAGTACTTC,CASSSSGAGLAVPSSYEQYF
TRBV5-4,NA,NA,TRBJ1-2,TGTGCCAGCAGCTCGCCCGGCAGTCTGCTCTATGGCTACACCTTC,CASSSPGSLLYGYTF
TRBV4-1,few,NA,TRBJ1-1,TGCGCCAGCAGCCCCCTGGGGAAGGGGCGCACTGAAGCTTTCTTT,CASSPLGKGRTEAFF